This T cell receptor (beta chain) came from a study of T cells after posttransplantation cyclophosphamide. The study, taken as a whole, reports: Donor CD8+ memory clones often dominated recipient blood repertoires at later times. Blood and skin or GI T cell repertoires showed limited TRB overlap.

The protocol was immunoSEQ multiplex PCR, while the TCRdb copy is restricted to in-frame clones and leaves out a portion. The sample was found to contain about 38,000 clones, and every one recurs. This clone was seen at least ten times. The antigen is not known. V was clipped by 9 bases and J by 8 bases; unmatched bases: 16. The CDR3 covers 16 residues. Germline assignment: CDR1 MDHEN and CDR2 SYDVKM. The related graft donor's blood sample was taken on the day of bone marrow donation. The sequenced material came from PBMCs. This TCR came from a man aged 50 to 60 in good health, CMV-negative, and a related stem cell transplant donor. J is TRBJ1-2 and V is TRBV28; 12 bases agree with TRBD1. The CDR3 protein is CASLFSGTGGSKGYTF. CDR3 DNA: TGTGCCAGTTTATTTTCCGGGACAGGGGGCTCAAAGGGCTACACCTTC.